Below are 14 T cell receptor beta chains sequenced from a single sample in a study of CD8 T cells in Susac syndrome. After extraction with the RNeasy kit, roughly 0.45 to 1 ug of the RNA was reverse transcribed using random hexamers. TCRdb re-analysed the immunoSEQ multiplex PCR reads in MiXCR, keeping a single row per CDR3 protein. In the table there are around 80,000 distinct CDR3 sequences, around 93% of which are singletons. Sequenced: CD8+ T cells from PBMCs. These receptors were taken from a human donor with Susac syndrome.

This chain uses TRBV7-7 with TRBJ2-1; 11 nucleotides match TRBD2. This CDR3 region has 14 residues. Germline loops: CDR1 SSHAT, CDR2 FNYEAQ (reference sequence). V trimming: 1 base; J trimming: 9 bases; junction bases outside the gene matches: 2. The CDR3 here is CASSLVGTSGEQFF. The CDR3 DNA reads as TGTGCCAGCAGCTTAGTTGGGACTAGCGGTGAGCAGTTCTTC.

The rearrangement uses TRBV20-1 and TRBJ2-3, with TRBD2 identical over 7 bases. Per the germline V gene, CDR1 is DFQATT and CDR2 is SNEGSKA (reference sequence). With 0 bases clipped from V and 2 bases from J, the junction kept 8 bases outside the gene matches. The CDR3 is 16 residues long. The CDR3 region has the DNA TGCAGTGCTAGAGATCTCAGGCGGGAGTACACAGATACGCAGTATTTT. It specifies CSARDLRREYTDTQYF.

This clonotype was observed once. The chain is built from TRBV4-3 and TRBJ2-7; tentative D call: TRBD1 (6 bases). CDR3 size: 16 residues. Trimming took 4 bases from V and 5 from J, leaving 21 bases between them. Germline values: CDR1 LGHNA, CDR2 YSLEER. The CDR3 loop reads CASSPSPRGRLHEQYF. For the CDR3, the DNA is TGCGCCAGCAGCCCGTCTCCCAGGGGCAGGCTGCACGAGCAGTACTTC.

V is TRBV5-1 and J is TRBJ1-3; unclear D gene. The germline gives CDR1 SGHRS, CDR2 YFSETQ. Deletions cut 4 bases from V and 0 bases from J, with 14 bases between. This CDR3 comprises 16 residues. In DNA, the CDR3 is TGCGCCAGCAGCCCTGGTCTCGAGAGCTCTGGAAACACCATATATTTT. Protein sequence: CASSPGLESSGNTIYF.

V gene TRBV4-3 combines with J gene TRBJ2-3; 7 positions match TRBD2. The trim removed 5 bases at V and 8 bases at J, leaving 13 bases unmatched. Germline V gene data show CDR1 as LGHNA and CDR2 as YSLEER. This CDR3 is built from 15 residues. The CDR3 protein is CASSDTVGLGGTQYF. The CDR3 nucleotides read TGCGCCAGCAGCGACACGGTAGGACTAGGTGGTACGCAGTATTTT.

The chain carries TRBV5-4 and TRBJ2-4; D perhaps matches TRBD2 (6 bases). The CDR3 is 17 residues long. The V end was cut by 4 bases, the J end by 0 bases, with 17 bases between. Germline CDR1 and CDR2: SGHNT and YYREEE (reference sequence). CDR3 DNA sequence: TGTGCCAGCAGCGCCTCTTTTGGGGAGGAAGCCAAAAACATTCAGTACTTC. Protein sequence: CASSASFGEEAKNIQYF.

This rearrangement joins TRBV28 to TRBJ2-7; D might be TRBD2 (6 bases). Germline CDR1 is MDHEN and CDR2 is SYDVKM. This CDR3 has 14 residues. V was pared by 6 bases and J by 3 bases, with 15 bases between. The CDR3 nucleotides are TGTGCCAGCAGGCCGGGGCTAGCGTTCTACGAGCAGTACTTC. Protein: CASRPGLAFYEQYF.

The V call is TRBV19, the J call TRBJ2-1, with D possibly being TRBD1 (6 bases). The germline V and J ends were trimmed by 4 bases and 5 bases, with 18 bases remaining between them. This CDR3 spans 16 amino acids. Per germline, CDR1 LNHDA and CDR2 SQIVND (reference sequence). In DNA form, the CDR3 reads TGTGCCAGTAGTAAATATACTGGGGCAGGGGACAATGAGCAGTTCTTC. As protein: CASSKYTGAGDNEQFF.

The rearrangement links TRBV4-2 to TRBJ2-1, with 9 bases identical to TRBD1. Germline loops: CDR1 LGHNA, CDR2 YNFKEQ. J lost 6 bases, V lost 0 bases, and 3 bases had no gene match. This CDR3 spans 15 amino acids. CDR3 sequence: CASSQETGGGNEQFF. The DNA for the CDR3 is TGTGCCAGCAGCCAAGAGACAGGGGGAGGCAATGAGCAGTTCTTC.

The chain has TRBV28 and TRBJ1-5; 9 bases are shared with TRBD1. From germline, CDR1 is MDHEN and CDR2 SYDVKM. This CDR3 has 14 residues. Unmatched junction bases numbered 3, after V lost 6 bases and J lost 3 bases. This CDR3 is CASRGDRDNQPQHF. CDR3 coding DNA: TGTGCCAGCAGGGGGGACAGGGACAATCAGCCCCAGCATTTT.

The chain uses TRBV6-5 and TRBJ1-2; weak D call: TRBD1 (6 bases). This CDR3 comprises 15 residues. Germline V gene sequence: CDR1 MNHEY, CDR2 SVGAGI. Trimming pared 4 bases from V and 8 bases from J, leaving 20 bases between. This CDR3 is CASSFVGSGARGYTF. The CDR3 DNA is TGTGCCAGCAGTTTCGTCGGGTCGGGGGCTCGAGGCTACACCTTC.

This chain links TRBV6-2 or TRBV6-3 with TRBJ1-4; D unclear. The CDR3 covers 12 residues. V was pared by 6 bases and J by 6 bases, with 8 bases between. Germline assignment: CDR1 MNHEY and CDR2 SVGEGT. The chain's CDR3 is CASRGKDEKLFF. As DNA, the CDR3 is TGTGCCAGCAGGGGAAAGGATGAAAAACTGTTTTTT.

V and J are TRBV20-1 and TRBJ1-1; 12 positions match TRBD1. The CDR3 consists of 15 residues. V shed 5 bases, J shed 5 bases, and the junction held 9 bases outside the gene matches. Germline loops: CDR1 DFQATT, CDR2 SNEGSKA (reference sequence). CDR3 amino acids: CSAVGTGGRGTEAFF. The CDR3 nucleotides read TGCAGTGCTGTTGGGACAGGGGGCCGGGGAACTGAAGCTTTCTTT.

There are a few counts of this clonotype. The chain couples TRBV7-9 to TRBJ1-1, with no clear D. CDR1 and CDR2 (germline): SEHNR, FQNEAQ (reference sequence). Trimming took off 3 bases at V and 3 bases at J, with 11 bases between the two ends. This CDR3 has 14 residues. The CDR3 sequence is CASSFGISDTEAFF. CDR3 nucleotides: TGTGCCAGCAGCTTCGGGATCTCAGACACTGAAGCTTTCTTT.